The rows below give T cell receptor beta chains drawn from one sample of a study of blood T cell repertoires in COVID-19. Assay: immunoSEQ multiplex PCR; the TCRdb copy retains only in-frame clones and omits some. The sample shows some 45,000 clones, approximately 80% of them seen only once. The sample was peripheral blood. These receptors were taken from a man between 65 and 85 years old with acute or convalescent COVID-19. Each CDR3 is given with its conserved first and last residue. D genes are given only for firm matches. Clone size is stated in some rows and not others, as once, few, many or a class when expanded.

TRBD1	.	TRBV6-2/TRBV6-3	TRBJ1-1	CASSSEARGERTFF	TGTGCCAGCAGTTCTGAAGCCAGGGGGGAACGGACTTTCTTT
TRBD1	.	TRBV4-2	TRBJ1-2	CASSQMGGQAQGGYTF	TGTGCCAGCAGCCAAATGGGGGGACAGGCCCAAGGAGGCTACACCTTC
.	few	TRBV12-3/TRBV12-4	TRBJ2-2	CASSLFGVGELFF	TGTGCCAGCAGTTTATTCGGTGTCGGGGAGCTGTTTTTT
TRBD1	few	TRBV9	TRBJ2-1	CASSVGTGASYNEQFF	TGTGCCAGCAGCGTTGGTACAGGGGCCTCTTACAATGAGCAGTTCTTC
.	.	TRBV5-1	TRBJ1-6	CASSLAEPNSPLHF	TGCGCCAGCAGCTTGGCTGAGCCCAATTCACCCCTCCACTTT
.	.	TRBV5-6	TRBJ2-7	CASSLGGQIYEQYF	TGTGCCAGCAGCTTGGGAGGACAGATCTACGAGCAGTACTTC
TRBD1	.	TRBV4-1	TRBJ1-1	CASSEQGAGEAFF	TGCGCCAGCAGCGAACAGGGGGCCGGGGAGGCTTTCTTT
TRBD1	.	TRBV19	TRBJ1-6	CASTDRGIYNSPLHF	TGTGCCAGTACGGACAGGGGAATCTATAATTCACCCCTCCACTTT
.	medium-sized	TRBV4-1	TRBJ1-2	CASTTVRTNYGYTF	TGCGCCAGCACCACAGTCCGGACTAACTATGGCTACACCTTC
.	.	TRBV14	TRBJ1-4	CASSQDKFSLRTNEKLFF	TGTGCCAGCAGCCAAGATAAATTTTCTTTGAGGACTAATGAAAAACTGTTTTTT
.	.	TRBV4-1	TRBJ2-2	CASSPMWSSNTGELFF	TGCGCCAGCAGCCCGATGTGGAGCTCGAACACCGGGGAGCTGTTTTTT
.	.	TRBV29-1	TRBJ1-5	CSVAGGDQPQHF	TGCAGCGTTGCGGGGGGAGATCAGCCCCAGCATTTT
.	.	TRBV9	TRBJ1-6	CASSVDWGAGNSPLHF	TGTGCCAGCAGCGTAGACTGGGGAGCTGGCAATTCACCCCTCCACTTT
.	.	TRBV27	TRBJ2-7	CASSLSSRVAYEQYF	TGTGCCAGCAGTTTATCGTCCAGGGTGGCCTACGAGCAGTACTTC
TRBD1	.	TRBV7-2	TRBJ2-4	CASSLAGQGGNIQYF	TGTGCCAGCAGCTTAGCCGGACAGGGGGGAAACATTCAGTACTTC
TRBD1	.	TRBV7-9	TRBJ2-7	CASSLGQGVKDEQYF	TGTGCCAGCAGCCTGGGACAGGGTGTAAAAGACGAGCAGTACTTC
TRBD1	.	TRBV24-1	TRBJ2-3	CATSDRGQGATDTQYF	TGTGCCACCAGTGATAGGGGACAGGGGGCAACAGATACGCAGTATTTT
.	.	TRBV4-1	TRBJ1-5	CASSQGPNQPQHF	TGCGCCAGCAGCCAGGGCCCCAATCAGCCCCAGCATTTT
TRBD1	.	TRBV7-9	TRBJ1-2	CASSPDRDHYGYTF	TGTGCCAGCAGCCCCGACAGGGACCACTATGGCTACACCTTC
.	.	TRBV27	TRBJ2-2	CASSLSISSRVPGELFF	TGTGCCAGCAGTTTATCCATAAGTTCCAGGGTCCCCGGGGAGCTGTTTTTT
TRBD1	.	TRBV5-4	TRBJ1-1	CASSLGGQKPFF	TGTGCCAGCAGCTTGGGGGGACAGAAGCCTTTCTTT
TRBD2	.	TRBV16	TRBJ2-1	CASSQGPSGGASSYNEQFF	TGTGCCAGCAGCCAAGGGCCTAGCGGGGGGGCGAGCTCCTACAATGAGCAGTTCTTC
.	.	TRBV6-5	TRBJ2-7	CASSYSAGSYEQYF	TGTGCCAGCAGTTACTCAGCAGGGTCCTACGAGCAGTACTTC
TRBD2	.	TRBV5-4	TRBJ2-3	CASSFPGTRFTDTQYF	TGTGCCAGCAGCTTTCCCGGGACTAGGTTCACAGATACGCAGTATTTT
.	.	TRBV6-5	TRBJ1-4	CASSYSAGEGEKLFF	TGTGCCAGCAGTTACTCAGCAGGGGAAGGTGAAAAACTGTTTTTT
.	.	TRBV6-5	TRBJ2-2	CAWEGANTGELFF	TGTGCCTGGGAGGGGGCGAACACCGGGGAGCTGTTTTTT
TRBD1	.	TRBV3-1/TRBV3-2	TRBJ1-6	CASRPTGGGYNSPLHF	TGTGCCAGCAGGCCGACAGGGGGAGGCTATAATTCACCCCTCCACTTT
TRBD1	.	TRBV19	TRBJ1-6	CASSPGTGRNSPLHF	TGTGCCAGTAGTCCAGGGACAGGGAGGAATTCACCCCTCCACTTT
.	.	TRBV29-1	TRBJ1-3	CSVEDPRGAFSGNTIYF	TGCAGCGTTGAAGATCCCCGGGGGGCCTTCTCTGGAAACACCATATATTTT
.	.	TRBV27	TRBJ2-1	CASSPTARSGQFF	TGTGCCAGCAGTCCGACCGCGAGGTCCGGTCAGTTCTTC
.	few	TRBV19	TRBJ1-1	CASSMGRRDTEAFF	TGTGCCAGTAGTATGGGGAGGAGGGACACTGAAGCTTTCTTT
TRBD1	.	TRBV19	TRBJ1-1	CASSIARDRVNEAFF	TGTGCCAGTAGTATAGCCAGGGACAGGGTAAATGAAGCTTTCTTT
TRBD1	.	TRBV7-2	TRBJ1-2	CASSLVVRGHGYTF	TGTGCCAGCAGCTTAGTAGTCAGGGGGCACGGCTACACCTTC
.	once	TRBV5-6	TRBJ1-1	CASSLQYVGGATEAFF	TGTGCCAGCAGCTTGCAATACGTAGGGGGGGCCACTGAAGCTTTCTTT
.	once	TRBV6-5	TRBJ1-6	CASRGSSYNSPLHF	TGTGCCAGCAGGGGCAGCTCCTATAATTCACCCCTCCACTTT
TRBD2	.	TRBV3-1/TRBV3-2	TRBJ2-3	CASSQSLLASLFADTQYF	TGTGCCAGCAGCCAATCCCTACTAGCGTCACTTTTTGCAGATACGCAGTATTTT
.	.	TRBV14	TRBJ1-6	CASSRLQGNAPLHF	TGTGCCAGCAGCCGACTACAGGGTAACGCACCCCTCCACTTT
.	.	TRBV4-1	TRBJ1-6	CASSRGQSNSPLHF	TGCGCCAGCAGCCGAGGACAGTCTAATTCACCCCTCCACTTT
TRBD1	.	TRBV19	TRBJ1-1	CASSDRGLLSMNTEAFF	TGTGCCAGTAGTGACAGGGGGCTACTTTCTATGAACACTGAAGCTTTCTTT
TRBD1	.	TRBV29-1	TRBJ2-7	CSVALPPGQPRYEQYF	TGCAGCGTTGCCTTACCCCCGGGACAGCCGAGGTACGAGCAGTACTTC
TRBD1	.	TRBV5-1	TRBJ1-2	CASSPGQGLVRDGYTF	TGCGCCAGCAGCCCTGGACAGGGGTTGGTTCGCGATGGCTACACCTTC
.	.	TRBV7-3	TRBJ2-1	CASSFGGTYNEQFF	TGTGCCAGCAGCTTCGGAGGCACCTACAATGAGCAGTTCTTC
.	.	TRBV10-1	TRBJ2-7	CASSEFGMGEQYF	TGCGCCAGCAGTGAGTTCGGGATGGGCGAGCAGTACTTC
TRBD1	.	TRBV30	TRBJ2-7	CAWSVPDRGRYEQYF	TGTGCCTGGAGTGTACCTGACAGGGGGCGATACGAGCAGTACTTC
.	.	TRBV4-3	TRBJ1-2	CASSRVRGGYTF	TGCGCCAGCAGCCGAGTAAGAGGTGGCTACACCTTC
TRBD1	.	TRBV7-9	TRBJ1-2	CASSRQGGYTF	TGTGCCAGCAGCCGACAGGGTGGCTACACCTTC
.	.	TRBV5-4	TRBJ2-2	CASSLIGTGELFF	TGTGCCAGCAGCTTAATCGGGACCGGGGAGCTGTTTTTT
TRBD1	.	TRBV7-2	TRBJ2-3	CASSRTGVITDTQYF	TGTGCCAGCAGCCGGACAGGGGTCATCACAGATACGCAGTATTTT
.	few	TRBV15	TRBJ1-6	CATSRDEARVKSPLHF	TGTGCCACCAGCAGAGATGAGGCCAGGGTGAAATCACCCCTCCACTTT
TRBD2	.	TRBV7-2	TRBJ2-5	CASSYGGSREETQYF	TGTGCCAGCAGCTATGGCGGGAGCAGGGAGGAGACCCAGTACTTC
.	.	TRBV12-3/TRBV12-4	TRBJ1-3	CATSGGAGNTIYF	TGTGCCACCTCCGGAGGAGCTGGAAACACCATATATTTT
TRBD1	.	TRBV19	TRBJ1-5	CASSTQSGTGSNQPQHF	TGTGCCAGTAGTACCCAATCCGGGACAGGGAGTAATCAGCCCCAGCATTTT